This is a list of T cell receptor beta chains from one sample in a study of cytomegalovirus exposure and HLA in healthy donors. The method was immunoSEQ multiplex PCR; TCRdb's version includes in-frame clones alone and lacks a portion of them. This sample contains 80,000 or so clones. The sequencing input was PBMCs. These receptor sequences come from a middle-aged man in good health and CMV-seropositive. CDR3s include the opening cysteine and the closing phenylalanine or tryptophan. D genes are given only for firm matches.

V gene	J gene	D gene	CDR3 DNA	CDR3 protein
TRBV9	TRBJ1-4	NA	TGTGCCAGCAGCGTAGAAGCCGACAGCGCGAATGAAAAACTGTTTTTT	CASSVEADSANEKLFF
TRBV5-1	TRBJ2-2	NA	TGCGCCAGCAGCTTGGAGCTCGGCGGCACCGGGGAGCTGTTTTTT	CASSLELGGTGELFF
TRBV7-9	TRBJ1-2	TRBD1	TGTGCCAGCAGCTCACCGGGACAGGGGTTTGGCTACACCTTC	CASSSPGQGFGYTF
TRBV6-1	TRBJ1-3	NA	TGTGCCAGCAGTGAAGACCACTACTCTGGAAACACCATATATTTT	CASSEDHYSGNTIYF
TRBV5-1	TRBJ2-1	TRBD2	TGCGCCAGCAGCTTACGGAGCGGGGTCGACAATGAGCAGTTCTTC	CASSLRSGVDNEQFF
TRBV9	TRBJ2-3	TRBD2	TGTGCCAGCAGCGTAGAAGTAGCGGGCAGCACAGATACGCAGTATTTT	CASSVEVAGSTDTQYF
TRBV5-1	TRBJ2-2	NA	TGCGCCAGCAGCTTCGCTCCAGTGGGCAACACCGGGGAGCTGTTTTTT	CASSFAPVGNTGELFF
TRBV7-2	TRBJ2-4	NA	TGTGCCAGCAGCTTAGCAGTGGAGGGGCGCAAGGACTTC	CASSLAVEGRKDF
TRBV5-4	TRBJ2-6	NA	TGTGCCAGCAGCTCCCAGGGCCTCTACTCTGGGGCCAACGTCCTGACTTTC	CASSSQGLYSGANVLTF
TRBV4-2	TRBJ2-5	NA	TGTGCCAGCAGCCAAGTCGAAGAGCGAGAGACCCAGTACTTC	CASSQVEERETQYF
TRBV19	TRBJ1-1	TRBD1	TGTGCCAGTAGTACGACAGGGTCTAACACTGAAGCTTTCTTT	CASSTTGSNTEAFF
TRBV9	TRBJ2-1	NA	TGTGCCAGCAGCTTACCTGATATAGGGGGTGACCATAACAATGAGCAGTTCTTC	CASSLPDIGGDHNNEQFF
TRBV9	TRBJ1-5	NA	TGTGCCAGCAGCGACGGGTTATCGGGTCAGCCCCAGCATTTT	CASSDGLSGQPQHF
TRBV11-3	TRBJ1-5	TRBD1	TGTGCCAGCAGCCCCCGGACAGGCTATTATAGCAATCAGCCCCAGCATTTT	CASSPRTGYYSNQPQHF
TRBV4-1	TRBJ2-5	TRBD2	TGCGCCAGCAGCCAAACGACTAGCGGGGGGGAAGAGACCCAGTACTTC	CASSQTTSGGEETQYF
TRBV4-1	TRBJ2-2	NA	TGCGCCAGCAGCCAGGGGGGAGGCGGGGAGCTGTTTTTT	CASSQGGGGELFF
TRBV5-6	TRBJ2-2	TRBD1	TGTGCCAGCAGCGGCCCGGGACAGGTTAACACCGGGGAGCTGTTTTTT	CASSGPGQVNTGELFF
TRBV5-1	TRBJ2-1	NA	TGCGCCAGCAGCTTGGGACTATTCAGTGAGCAGTTCTTC	CASSLGLFSEQFF
TRBV11-2	TRBJ1-3	NA	TGTGCCAGCAGCCCAGAACTCGGGGGAAACACCATATATTTT	CASSPELGGNTIYF
TRBV6-5	TRBJ2-5	TRBD1	TGTGCCAGCAGTCCTCGGGACAGGCAAGAGACCCAGTACTTC	CASSPRDRQETQYF
TRBV7-3	TRBJ2-5	NA	TGTGCCAGCAGCTTAACGGCATCACAGGGAGAGACCCAGTACTTC	CASSLTASQGETQYF
TRBV28	TRBJ2-1	NA	TGTGCCAGCAGTTCCTTTGACGAAGCGGACAATGAGCAGTTCTTC	CASSSFDEADNEQFF